Below, 25 T cell receptor beta chains from the same sample are listed, as sequenced in a study of T cells in Graves' hyperthyroidism and ophthalmopathy. RNA transcripts gave rise to amplified TCR beta CDR3 regions. Initially, a first-round RT-PCR of the TCR CDR3 employed the HTBI primer set. Via MiXCR, TCRdb re-called the multiplex PCR reads, giving one row per CDR3 protein. This table holds approximately 360,000 distinct CDR3 sequences, 20% to 25% found once. Sequenced sample: blood. These TCRs come from a man aged 45-65 years with Graves' hyperthyroidism.

This clonotype was seen ten or more times. V gene TRBV4-2 combines with J gene TRBJ1-1, with D possibly matching TRBD1 (6 bases). Trimming took 0 bases from V and 6 from J, leaving 8 bases between them. CDR3 size: 13 residues. The germline gives CDR1 LGHNA, CDR2 YNFKEQ. CDR3 coding DNA: TGTGCCAGCAGCCAAGAAGGGGGTGCTGAAGCTTTCTTT. Protein product: CASSQEGGAEAFF.

The rearrangement uses TRBV7-9 and TRBJ2-1; the match to TRBD2 covers 7 bases. The CDR3 extends over 16 amino acids. From germline, CDR1 is SEHNR and CDR2 FQNEAQ (reference sequence). J lost 0 bases, V lost 2 bases, and 4 bases had no gene match. Here the CDR3 reads CASSLTLAVSYNEQFF. CDR3 coding DNA: TGTGCCAGCAGCTTAACGCTAGCGGTCTCCTACAATGAGCAGTTCTTC.

Points on this clonotype: This may come from a read error, since a much larger clone is one base off. The chain carries TRBV5-1 and TRBJ2-5, with 8 bases aligning to TRBD1. The CDR3 is 14 residues long. Germline-derived CDR1 and CDR2 are SGHRS and YFSETQ. The CDR3 sequence: CANSLDRAQETQYF. DNA of the CDR3: TGCGCCAACAGCTTGGACAGGGCCCAAGAGACCCAGTACTTC. The full variable domain, its missing parts supplied by reference TRBV5-1 and TRBJ2-5, is KAGVTQTPRYLIKTRGQQVTLSCSPISGHRSVSWYQQTPGQGLQFLFEYFSETQRNKGNFPGRFSGRQFSNSRSEMNVSTLELGDSALYLCANSLDRAQETQYFGPGTRLLVL.

The table lists this clonotype with a few counts. This chain uses TRBV27 with TRBJ2-7, with unresolved D. Per germline, CDR1 MNHEY and CDR2 SMNVEV (reference sequence). V dropped 3 bases and J dropped 0 bases, with 9 bases sitting between them. CDR3 size: 14 residues. In nucleotides, the CDR3 is TGTGCCAGCAGTTTCAAGGCGGACTCCTACGAGCAGTACTTC. This codes for CASSFKADSYEQYF.

This clonotype was detected a few times. CDR3 DNA: TGTGCCACCAGTGATTACAGAAAAGAGACCCAGTACTTC. Encoded protein: CATSDYRKETQYF. The chain is built from TRBV24-1 and TRBJ2-5; D is ambiguous. Germline V gene data show CDR1 as KGHDR and CDR2 as SFDVKD. The CDR3 sequence is 13 residues long. V lost 2 bases and J 3 bases, leaving 6 bases between the germline ends.

The table lists this clonotype with many counts. The CDR3 sequence is CASSLRGSGSKPYEQYF. CDR3 DNA: TGTGCCAGCAGTCTCCGGGGTAGCGGGAGTAAACCCTACGAGCAGTACTTC. The J gene is TRBJ2-7, the V gene TRBV12-3 or TRBV12-4; TRBD2 matches 9 bases. The CDR3 totals 17 residues. The junction had 13 bases not matched to a gene; V was cut back by 5 bases and J by 2 bases.

This clonotype was recorded at least ten times. The gene calls are TRBV20-1 and TRBJ2-3, with D possibly matching TRBD2 (5 bases). The CDR3 covers 14 residues. Trimming took 3 bases from V and 6 from J, leaving 16 bases between them. Germline V gene lookup returns CDR1 DFQATT and CDR2 SNEGSKA (reference sequence). The CDR3 protein is CSASSPLARDTQYF. The CDR3 DNA reads TGCAGTGCTAGTTCACCCCTAGCAAGGGATACGCAGTATTTT.

In its sample, this clonotype was seen a few times. The chain carries TRBV10-3 and TRBJ2-1, with 8 bases matching TRBD2. The J segment lost 6 bases and the V segment lost 10 bases, leaving 8 bases of the junction unmatched. Germline V gene lookup returns CDR1 ENHRY and CDR2 SYGVKD. The CDR3 is 13 amino acids. The CDR3 sequence is CATTGLAPNEQFF. In nucleotides, the CDR3 is TGTGCCACCACAGGACTAGCACCCAATGAGCAGTTCTTC.

The V gene is TRBV2, the J gene TRBJ2-6; D is ambiguous. This CDR3 is built from 14 residues. From germline, CDR1 is SNHLY and CDR2 FYNNEI. V lost 4 bases and J 0 bases, leaving 4 bases between the germline ends. CDR3: CASSASSGANVLTF. The CDR3 DNA follows: TGTGCCAGCAGTGCCAGCTCTGGGGCCAACGTCCTGACTTTC.

This clonotype was counted only a few times. This chain joins TRBV5-1 and TRBJ1-4, with D perhaps TRBD1 (5 bases). The CDR3 extends over 14 amino acids. V was cut by 3 bases and J by 5 bases, with 11 bases left in between. Germline CDR1 reads SGHRS; CDR2 reads YFSETQ. The CDR3 here is CASSSDTSNEKLFF. The CDR3 nucleotides read TGCGCCAGCAGCTCGGACACATCAAATGAAAAACTGTTTTTT.

CDR3 nucleotides: TGTGCCAGCAGCCGGGGAGACAGCTCCACCTACGAGCAGTACTTC. This codes for CASSRGDSSTYEQYF. The chain combines TRBV9 with TRBJ2-7; perhaps D is TRBD1 or TRBD2 (5 bases each). Trimming removed 4 bases at V and 2 bases at J, with 16 bases between. The CDR3 covers 15 residues. Germline values: CDR1 SGDLS, CDR2 YYNGEE. Looking up the rest from reference TRBV9 and TRBJ2-7 gives the full variable domain: DSGVTQTPKHLITATGQRVTLRCSPRSGDLSVYWYQQSLDQGLQFLIQYYNGEERAKGNILERFSAQQFPDLHSELNLSSLELGDSALYFCASSRGDSSTYEQYFGPGTRLTVT.

For this clonotype: A much bigger clone sits one base away, suggesting this may be a read error. The V gene is TRBV20-1, the J gene TRBJ2-7, with D possibly TRBD2 on 6 matching bases. This CDR3 comprises 16 residues. V shed 0 bases and J shed 7 bases, with 22 bases lying between them. CDR1 and CDR2 (germline): DFQATT, SNEGSKA (reference sequence). CDR3 sequence reads: CSARDPAGRPWDEQYF. CDR3 sequence (DNA): TGCAGTGCTAGAGATCCGGCGGGACGGCCTTGGGATGAGCAGTACTTC.

Ten or more counts support this clonotype. V and J are TRBV28 and TRBJ2-7, with a tentative D call TRBD1 (6 bases). The V and J ends lost 5 bases and 4 bases respectively, with 18 bases between them. Germline CDR1 and CDR2: MDHEN and SYDVKM. The length of the CDR3 is 15 residues. This CDR3 reads CASSHARDTGYEQYF. CDR3 nucleotide sequence: TGTGCCAGCAGTCATGCCCGGGACACCGGGTACGAGCAGTACTTC.

The rearrangement uses TRBV5-5 and TRBJ1-4; possibly TRBD1 for D (5 bases). The CDR3 spans 14 residues. The V end was cut by 1 base, the J end by 5 bases, with 9 bases between. Looked up from germline, CDR1 is SGHKS and CDR2 is YYEKEE (reference sequence). CDR3 sequence (DNA): TGTGCCAGCAGCTTGTTGGGGCCGAATGAAAAACTGTTTTTT. Translating it yields CASSLLGPNEKLFF.

This clonotype was picked up a small number of times. The V call is TRBV20-1, the J call TRBJ1-5; D is undetermined. V lost 0 bases, J lost 4 bases, and 16 bases lay in between. This CDR3 is 16 amino acids long. CDR1 DFQATT and CDR2 SNEGSKA come from the germline V gene (reference sequence). CDR3 in DNA: TGCAGTGCTAGAGATGGTAGTTGGCAGTCAAATCAGCCCCAGCATTTT. Its translation is CSARDGSWQSNQPQHF.

This chain joins TRBV6-1 and TRBJ2-3; maybe TRBD2 (5 bases). Germline V gene data show CDR1 as MNHNS and CDR2 as SASEGT. The CDR3 covers 14 residues. Deletions cut 7 bases from V and 1 base from J, with 12 bases between. This chain's CDR3 is CASTLSRGTDTQYF. CDR3 bases: TGTGCCAGCACCCTCTCGCGGGGCACAGATACGCAGTATTTT.

The chain is built from TRBV27 and TRBJ2-1; 8 positions match TRBD2. This CDR3 is 14 amino acids long. From germline, CDR1 is MNHEY and CDR2 SMNVEV (reference sequence). V shed 2 bases and J 9 bases; nucleotides not matched to a gene: 6. The chain's CDR3 is CASSLAGGDGEQFF. The CDR3 region has the DNA TGTGCCAGCAGTTTAGCGGGAGGAGACGGTGAGCAGTTCTTC.

This clonotype showed up just once. The conserved closing phenylalanine or tryptophan is absent in this CDR3, likely reflecting a read error. CDR3 DNA sequence: TGTGCCAGCAGTCTTCGGACTGTCAGACAGGAGCAGTTCCTC. It codes for CASSLRTVRQEQFL. The chain has TRBV6-1 and TRBJ2-1; D is possibly TRBD1 or TRBD2 (5 bases each). Germline CDR1 reads MNHNS; CDR2 reads SASEGT. V lost 5 bases and J 10 bases, leaving 18 bases between the germline ends. The CDR3 has 14 residues.

The chain links TRBV20-1 to TRBJ2-1; TRBD1 matches at 9 bases. Trimming took 7 bases from V and 6 from J; bases not matched to a gene: 4. Germline assignment: CDR1 DFQATT and CDR2 SNEGSKA (reference sequence). The CDR3 has 12 residues. DNA of the CDR3: TGCAGTGGCAAGACAGGGGGCAATGAGCAGTTCTTC. Protein: CSGKTGGNEQFF.

In its sample, this clonotype was seen a few times. This chain joins TRBV9 and TRBJ2-1; a possible D gene is TRBD2 (6 bases). Trimming left V 0 bases short and J 5 bases short, with 12 bases between. Germline V lookup: CDR1 SGDLS, CDR2 YYNGEE. This CDR3 spans 15 amino acids. CDR3 sequence reads: CASSVGASDHNEQFF. For the CDR3, the DNA is TGTGCCAGCAGCGTAGGGGCTAGCGACCACAATGAGCAGTTCTTC.

This clonotype was recorded at least ten times. This chain joins TRBV28 and TRBJ1-1; a weak D match, TRBD1 (6 bases). CDR3 length: 15 residues. The germline V gene encodes CDR1 MDHEN and CDR2 SYDVKM. Trimming removed 8 bases from V and 3 bases from J, with 19 bases in between. The CDR3 region is CASRDPLTGDTEAFF. In nucleotides, the CDR3 is TGTGCCAGCCGTGATCCCCTGACAGGTGACACTGAAGCTTTCTTT.

This chain uses TRBV20-1 with TRBJ2-7; TRBD2 matches at 12 bases. Germline lookup yields CDR1 DFQATT and CDR2 SNEGSKA (reference sequence). This CDR3 is 13 amino acids long. V was clipped by 3 bases and J by 5 bases; unmatched bases: 2. The CDR3 is CSASLAGGNEQYF. The CDR3 DNA reads as TGCAGTGCTAGCCTAGCGGGGGGGAACGAGCAGTACTTC.

CDR3 residues: CASSSTRKSVGDYGYTF. CDR3 bases: TGTGCCAGCAGTTCAACCCGGAAATCGGTAGGCGACTATGGCTACACCTTC. The chain links TRBV27 to TRBJ1-2; D unclear. The CDR3 is 17 amino acids. V gave up 4 bases and J gave up 3 bases, with 21 bases separating them. Germline loops: CDR1 MNHEY, CDR2 SMNVEV (reference sequence).

This clonotype was picked up a small number of times. This chain's CDR3 is CASSPRGPADTEAFF. The CDR3 nucleotides read TGTGCCAGCAGCCCAAGGGGGCCCGCCGACACTGAAGCTTTCTTT. The chain carries TRBV5-5 and TRBJ1-1, with 7 bases that match TRBD1. The V gene end was trimmed by 4 bases and the J gene end by 3 bases; junction bases not matched to a gene: 9. The CDR3 consists of 15 residues. CDR1 and CDR2 (germline): SGHKS, YYEKEE (reference sequence).

This clonotype was found a few times. The chain is built from TRBV12-3 or TRBV12-4 and TRBJ2-2; D uncertain. The CDR3 extends over 13 amino acids. The V end lost 6 bases, the J end lost 4 bases, and 9 bases lay between the germline ends. The CDR3 region has the DNA TGTGCCAGCAGCGTAGGGATCACCGGGGAGCTGTTTTTT. Translated: CASSVGITGELFF.